This T cell receptor (beta chain) was identified during a study of OX40 agonist ivuxolimab in advanced cancers. Regarding the complete study: Ivuxolimab, which targeted the costimulatory receptor OX40 (CD134), was an agonistic, fully human IgG2 monoclonal antibody. Intravenous ivuxolimab was administered to patients every 2 weeks at six dose levels: 0.01, 0.1, 0.3, 1.5, 3 and 10 mg/kg. Partial responses occurred in three dose-escalation patients, of whom one had hepatocellular carcinoma and two had cutaneous melanoma. Of the approximately 50 dose-escalation patients, hepatocellular carcinoma was present in 19, melanoma in roughly 15, renal cell carcinoma in 9 and head and neck cancer in 9. Prior anti-PD-1, anti-PD-L1 or anti-CTLA-4 therapy was permitted, and checkpoint inhibitors had been received by 30% to 40% of dose-escalation patients. The dose-escalation cohort was 82.7% male with a mean age of approximately 60 years, ranging from roughly 20 to 80. The paper reports the monotherapy dose-escalation portion (N of about 50 patients) of the phase I ivuxolimab trial. Peripheral TCRbeta sequencing aimed to test whether ivuxolimab altered TCR sequence diversity and caused clonal T-cell expansion.

Overall study results and their limits: After ivuxolimab, expanded clones were on average more numerous among CD8+ T cells than among CD4+ T cells. Antigen specificity was not determined for the clonally expanded peripheral T cells. In partial responders in the 0.1-3.0 mg/kg groups, normalized peripheral clonal expansion was found to be among the lowest, especially among CD8+ T cells. Low levels of normalized T-cell clonal expansion were also shown by some nonresponding patients. At doses of 0.1 to 3.0 mg/kg, clonal expansion of both CD4+ and CD8+ blood T cells was observed from baseline to week 6.

On this clone: It has no known antigen specificity. No much larger clonotype is one base removed from it; base qualities were not supplied.

Patients with a history of autoimmune disease or receiving systemic immunosuppression were excluded from the trial. Peripheral blood for TCR sequencing was drawn from every dose cohort at baseline, at cycle 4 day 1 and at cycle 7 day 1. Samples came from an open-label, multicenter, first-in-human phase I dose-escalation trial of ivuxolimab. Adults with locally advanced or metastatic melanoma, renal cell carcinoma, hepatocellular carcinoma or head and neck squamous cell carcinoma were enrolled in the trial. CD4+ and CD8+ T cells were sorted separately from peripheral blood before TCR sequencing. V has 7 bases trimmed and J has 5 bases trimmed; junction bases matching no gene number 7. CDR1 MDHEN and CDR2 SYDVKM are derived from the germline V gene. The CDR3 contains 14 residues, cysteine and phenylalanine counted. Only the CDR3 DNA is retained, 42 bases long and in frame from the first base. Genomic DNA was extracted from sorted cells for sequencing of the TCRbeta CDR3 region. The immunoSEQ Assay was used for sequencing of TCRbeta CDR3 regions. This immuneACCESS table, as held by TCRdb, lists in-frame sequences with V and J called but not all clones. Of the missing ones, under half trace to an unresolved V gene in checked studies; the others have no known cause. This sample lists about 64,000 clones; about 87% were detected once. Of the sample, 2.8% falls within the top ten clones.

The sequence was collected from an adult with an advanced solid tumor such as melanoma, head and neck, liver or kidney cancer. This chain is built from TRBV28 and TRBJ2-2; 7 junctional bases match TRBD1. The material sequenced was CD4+ or CD8+ T cells sorted from blood, taken in a trial of the OX40 agonist ivuxolimab. The DNA sequence reads TGTGCCAGCAAGGGGGCCCGCGGGACCGGGGAGCTGTTTTTT. The resulting protein is CASKGARGTGELFF.